This is a list of T cell receptor beta chains from one sample in a study of OX40 agonist ivuxolimab in advanced cancers. Assay used: immunoSEQ multiplex PCR; TCRdb lists only in-frame clones, some missing. The table shows 70,000 to 85,000 clones, with around four fifths occurring only once. This specimen was CD4+ or CD8+ T cells sorted from blood, taken in a trial of the OX40 agonist ivuxolimab. These receptors all stem from an adult with an advanced solid tumor such as melanoma, head and neck, liver or kidney cancer. Both conserved end residues are part of each CDR3. Each record gives: V gene, CDR3 length, clone size, J gene, D gene, CDR3 DNA, CDR3 protein. The D gene is left open where the match is weak. Rows may omit the clone size; those that give it use once, few, many or a size class.

V gene: TRBV28; CDR3 length: 14; clone size: NA; J gene: TRBJ2-7; D gene: NA; CDR3 DNA: TGTGCCAGCAGTTTACGGTACACCTCCTACGAGCAGTACTTC; CDR3 protein: CASSLRYTSYEQYF
V gene: TRBV28; CDR3 length: 12; clone size: NA; J gene: TRBJ1-5; D gene: NA; CDR3 DNA: TGTGCCAGCATGGACCTAGCGCGGCCCCAGCATTTT; CDR3 protein: CASMDLARPQHF
V gene: TRBV9; CDR3 length: 15; clone size: NA; J gene: TRBJ2-7; D gene: TRBD2; CDR3 DNA: TGTGCCAGCAGCGTCGGACTAGCGGGTTCCTACGAGCAGTACTTC; CDR3 protein: CASSVGLAGSYEQYF
V gene: TRBV28; CDR3 length: 17; clone size: NA; J gene: TRBJ2-4; D gene: NA; CDR3 DNA: TGTGCCAGCAGTCCACGGGGCCGGACGGAGGCCAAAAACATTCAGTACTTC; CDR3 protein: CASSPRGRTEAKNIQYF
V gene: TRBV6-5; CDR3 length: 14; clone size: NA; J gene: TRBJ2-5; D gene: TRBD1; CDR3 DNA: TGTGCCAGCAGGCCTACAGGGGTTGGTGAGACCCAGTACTTC; CDR3 protein: CASRPTGVGETQYF
V gene: TRBV7-2; CDR3 length: 15; clone size: NA; J gene: TRBJ2-1; D gene: TRBD2; CDR3 DNA: TGTGCCAGCAGCTTAGACGGGAGGCCCTACAATGAGCAGTTCTTC; CDR3 protein: CASSLDGRPYNEQFF
V gene: TRBV30; CDR3 length: 14; clone size: NA; J gene: TRBJ2-7; D gene: TRBD2; CDR3 DNA: TGTGCCTGGAGTGTGGGACTAGCTGGGTACGAGCAGTACTTC; CDR3 protein: CAWSVGLAGYEQYF
V gene: TRBV5-5; CDR3 length: 16; clone size: few; J gene: TRBJ2-6; D gene: NA; CDR3 DNA: TGTGCCAGCAGCGAAACAGGGTCTTCTGGGGCCAACGTCCTGACTTTC; CDR3 protein: CASSETGSSGANVLTF
V gene: TRBV6-5; CDR3 length: 14; clone size: NA; J gene: TRBJ2-1; D gene: TRBD1; CDR3 DNA: TGTGCCAGCAGTTCCGGGACAGGGTACAATGAGCAGTTCTTC; CDR3 protein: CASSSGTGYNEQFF
V gene: TRBV7-9; CDR3 length: 18; clone size: NA; J gene: TRBJ2-3; D gene: TRBD1; CDR3 DNA: TGTGCCAGCAGCCCAGTCAGGGGTCCAGGCAGGGGGACAGATACGCAGTATTTT; CDR3 protein: CASSPVRGPGRGTDTQYF
V gene: TRBV6-6; CDR3 length: 14; clone size: NA; J gene: TRBJ2-3; D gene: TRBD2; CDR3 DNA: TGTGCCTCCATGGGACTAGCGGGGGTAAATACGCAGTATTTT; CDR3 protein: CASMGLAGVNTQYF
V gene: TRBV6-5; CDR3 length: 13; clone size: NA; J gene: TRBJ1-5; D gene: NA; CDR3 DNA: TGTGCCAGCAGTCCCCTAAGCAATCAGCCCCAGCATTTT; CDR3 protein: CASSPLSNQPQHF
V gene: TRBV10-3; CDR3 length: 13; clone size: NA; J gene: TRBJ2-5; D gene: TRBD1; CDR3 DNA: TGTGCCATCAGAGCCGGGACAGAAGAGACCCAGTACTTC; CDR3 protein: CAIRAGTEETQYF
V gene: TRBV28; CDR3 length: 14; clone size: once; J gene: TRBJ2-1; D gene: NA; CDR3 DNA: TGTGCCAGCAGTTTTCGCCAGGGGTTCAATGAGCAGTTCTTC; CDR3 protein: CASSFRQGFNEQFF
V gene: TRBV7-2; CDR3 length: 14; clone size: NA; J gene: TRBJ2-5; D gene: NA; CDR3 DNA: TGTGCCAGCAGCTTAGGAGGAGTAGGAGAGACCCAGTACTTC; CDR3 protein: CASSLGGVGETQYF
V gene: TRBV16; CDR3 length: 14; clone size: NA; J gene: TRBJ2-2; D gene: NA; CDR3 DNA: TGTGCCAGCAGCCAGCATACGTTAACCGGGGAGCTGTTTTTT; CDR3 protein: CASSQHTLTGELFF
V gene: TRBV7-2; CDR3 length: 15; clone size: once; J gene: TRBJ2-3; D gene: TRBD2; CDR3 DNA: TGTGCCAGCAGCTCTGGACTAGCGGGGGGGAATACGCAGTATTTT; CDR3 protein: CASSSGLAGGNTQYF
V gene: TRBV28; CDR3 length: 14; clone size: NA; J gene: TRBJ1-3; D gene: NA; CDR3 DNA: TGTGCCAGCAGTCAGGGATCCTCTGGAAACACCATATATTTT; CDR3 protein: CASSQGSSGNTIYF
V gene: TRBV10-1; CDR3 length: 12; clone size: NA; J gene: TRBJ1-2; D gene: TRBD1; CDR3 DNA: TGCGCCAGCAGTCAGGGGGACTATGGCTACACCTTC; CDR3 protein: CASSQGDYGYTF
V gene: TRBV29-1; CDR3 length: 15; clone size: NA; J gene: TRBJ2-1; D gene: TRBD2; CDR3 DNA: TGCAGCGTTATAGCGGGAGGGCCGGGAGACAATGAGCAGTTCTTC; CDR3 protein: CSVIAGGPGDNEQFF
V gene: TRBV7-2; CDR3 length: 16; clone size: NA; J gene: TRBJ1-1; D gene: NA; CDR3 DNA: TGTGCCAGCAGTTATAAACGACAGTCCATGAACACTGAAGCTTTCTTT; CDR3 protein: CASSYKRQSMNTEAFF
V gene: TRBV28; CDR3 length: 17; clone size: NA; J gene: TRBJ2-7; D gene: TRBD1; CDR3 DNA: TGTGCCAGCAGTTTATCTACACCCCGGGACAGAACCTACGAGCAGTACTTC; CDR3 protein: CASSLSTPRDRTYEQYF
V gene: TRBV5-1; CDR3 length: 18; clone size: once; J gene: TRBJ1-3; D gene: TRBD1; CDR3 DNA: TGCGCCAGCAGCTTGGGCGACAGGGCCACTAACTCTGGAAACACCATATATTTT; CDR3 protein: CASSLGDRATNSGNTIYF
V gene: TRBV2; CDR3 length: 15; clone size: few; J gene: TRBJ1-5; D gene: TRBD1; CDR3 DNA: TGTGCCAGCAGGACGGACAGGTCGGGCAATCAGCCCCAGCATTTT; CDR3 protein: CASRTDRSGNQPQHF
V gene: TRBV28; CDR3 length: 13; clone size: NA; J gene: TRBJ2-5; D gene: NA; CDR3 DNA: TGTGCCAGCAGTTTTACTCCGGCGGAGACCCAGTACTTC; CDR3 protein: CASSFTPAETQYF
V gene: TRBV11-2; CDR3 length: 15; clone size: NA; J gene: TRBJ2-7; D gene: TRBD2; CDR3 DNA: TGTGCCAGCAGCTTAGGACTAGCGGCAGCCTACGAGCAGTACTTC; CDR3 protein: CASSLGLAAAYEQYF
V gene: TRBV27; CDR3 length: 16; clone size: NA; J gene: TRBJ1-4; D gene: NA; CDR3 DNA: TGTGCCAGCAGTTTACGGGGGGACTTCTCTTTTGAAAAACTGTTTTTT; CDR3 protein: CASSLRGDFSFEKLFF
V gene: TRBV28; CDR3 length: 12; clone size: once; J gene: TRBJ1-1; D gene: NA; CDR3 DNA: TGTGCCAGCAGTTTCGGTTACACTGAAGCTTTCTTT; CDR3 protein: CASSFGYTEAFF
V gene: TRBV6-1; CDR3 length: 17; clone size: NA; J gene: TRBJ2-3; D gene: NA; CDR3 DNA: TGTGCCAGCAGTGAGCTCGAGTATAGTTCGGGCACAGATACGCAGTATTTT; CDR3 protein: CASSELEYSSGTDTQYF
V gene: TRBV5-1; CDR3 length: 16; clone size: NA; J gene: TRBJ2-1; D gene: TRBD2; CDR3 DNA: TGCGCCAGCAGCTCCATACTAGCGGGGGGGCCCAATGAGCAGTTCTTC; CDR3 protein: CASSSILAGGPNEQFF
V gene: TRBV7-2; CDR3 length: 18; clone size: NA; J gene: TRBJ2-7; D gene: TRBD2; CDR3 DNA: TGTGCCAGCAGCTTAGTGGCTAGCGGGAGCCCGACCACCTACGAGCAGTACTTC; CDR3 protein: CASSLVASGSPTTYEQYF
V gene: TRBV27; CDR3 length: 17; clone size: NA; J gene: TRBJ2-5; D gene: TRBD2; CDR3 DNA: TGTGCCAGCAGTTTGTCCAGGCTAGCGGGAGATTCTGAGACCCAGTACTTC; CDR3 protein: CASSLSRLAGDSETQYF
V gene: TRBV6-5; CDR3 length: 15; clone size: NA; J gene: TRBJ2-1; D gene: NA; CDR3 DNA: TGTGCCAGCAGTTACGTAGCGGACTACTACAATGAGCAGTTCTTC; CDR3 protein: CASSYVADYYNEQFF
V gene: TRBV28; CDR3 length: 18; clone size: NA; J gene: TRBJ2-7; D gene: TRBD2; CDR3 DNA: TGTGCCAGCAGCGATTCCCCGGGACTAGGGACTCTCTCCTACGAGCAGTACTTC; CDR3 protein: CASSDSPGLGTLSYEQYF
V gene: TRBV6-5; CDR3 length: 15; clone size: medium-sized; J gene: TRBJ2-7; D gene: NA; CDR3 DNA: TGTGCCAGCAGTTACACCCGTGAAAACGAGTACGAGCAGTACTTC; CDR3 protein: CASSYTRENEYEQYF
V gene: TRBV18; CDR3 length: 12; clone size: NA; J gene: TRBJ2-1; D gene: NA; CDR3 DNA: TGTGCCAGCTCAGAGCTAGGGGATGAGCAGTTCTTC; CDR3 protein: CASSELGDEQFF
V gene: TRBV15; CDR3 length: 12; clone size: NA; J gene: TRBJ1-2; D gene: NA; CDR3 DNA: TGTGCCACCAGCAGAGGAGAAGGAGCCTACACCTTC; CDR3 protein: CATSRGEGAYTF
V gene: TRBV7-3; CDR3 length: 17; clone size: NA; J gene: TRBJ2-7; D gene: NA; CDR3 DNA: TGTGCCAGCAGCTTATTCCCTGTCGAGTTGGGGAAATACGAGCAGTACTTC; CDR3 protein: CASSLFPVELGKYEQYF
V gene: TRBV5-6; CDR3 length: 14; clone size: once; J gene: TRBJ2-7; D gene: TRBD1; CDR3 DNA: TGTGCCAGCAGCATACAGGGGGCCCGCTACGAGCAGTACTTC; CDR3 protein: CASSIQGARYEQYF
V gene: TRBV11-1; CDR3 length: 16; clone size: NA; J gene: TRBJ1-1; D gene: NA; CDR3 DNA: TGTGCCAGCAGCTTCAAGCGGGGCCGGCGGAACACTGAAGCTTTCTTT; CDR3 protein: CASSFKRGRRNTEAFF
V gene: TRBV6-5; CDR3 length: 14; clone size: NA; J gene: TRBJ2-7; D gene: TRBD2; CDR3 DNA: TGTGCCAGCAGAACTAGCGGAGTCTCCTACGAGCAGTACTTC; CDR3 protein: CASRTSGVSYEQYF
V gene: TRBV7-2; CDR3 length: 12; clone size: NA; J gene: TRBJ1-2; D gene: NA; CDR3 DNA: TGTGCCAGCAGCTTTAACGCCTATGGCTACACCTTC; CDR3 protein: CASSFNAYGYTF
V gene: TRBV4-2; CDR3 length: 16; clone size: once; J gene: TRBJ2-5; D gene: TRBD2; CDR3 DNA: TGTGCCAGCAGCCGCCGACTAGCGGGGGCTCAAGAGACCCAGTACTTC; CDR3 protein: CASSRRLAGAQETQYF